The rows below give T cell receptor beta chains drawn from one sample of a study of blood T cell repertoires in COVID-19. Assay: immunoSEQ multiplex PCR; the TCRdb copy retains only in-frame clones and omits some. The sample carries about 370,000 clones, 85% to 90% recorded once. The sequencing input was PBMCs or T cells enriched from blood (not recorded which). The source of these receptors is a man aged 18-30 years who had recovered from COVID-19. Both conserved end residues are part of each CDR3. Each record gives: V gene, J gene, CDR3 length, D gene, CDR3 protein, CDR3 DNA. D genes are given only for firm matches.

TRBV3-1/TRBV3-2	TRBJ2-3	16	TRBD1	CASSQEIGTGGDTQYF	TGTGCCAGCAGCCAAGAGATCGGGACAGGAGGAGATACGCAGTATTTT
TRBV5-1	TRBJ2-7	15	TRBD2	CASSSGTSGSYEQYF	TGCGCCAGCAGCTCGGGGACTAGCGGGAGTTATGAGCAGTACTTC
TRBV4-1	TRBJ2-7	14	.	CASSQGTYSYEQYF	TGCGCCAGCAGCCAGGGGACTTATTCCTACGAGCAGTACTTC
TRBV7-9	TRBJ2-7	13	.	CASSLVRENEQYF	TGTGCCAGCAGCTTAGTGAGGGAGAACGAGCAGTACTTC
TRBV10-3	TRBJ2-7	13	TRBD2	CAISESASGGVRF	TGTGCCATCAGTGAGTCGGCTAGCGGGGGGGTCCGCTTC
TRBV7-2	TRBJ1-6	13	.	CASSLATGPPLHF	TGTGCCAGCAGCTTAGCTACAGGCCCCCCCCTCCACTTT
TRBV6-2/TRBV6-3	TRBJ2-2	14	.	CATSDGGGHGELFF	TGTGCCACCAGCGATGGAGGTGGGCACGGGGAGCTGTTTTTT
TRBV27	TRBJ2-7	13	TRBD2	CASSPGLASEQYF	TGTGCCAGCAGCCCCGGACTAGCAAGCGAGCAGTACTTC
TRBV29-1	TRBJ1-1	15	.	CSVGRRGSGKTEAFF	TGCAGCGTTGGGCGCCGGGGTTCAGGTAAGACTGAAGCTTTCTTT
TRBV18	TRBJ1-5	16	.	CASSPIVTVGNQPQHF	TGTGCCAGCTCACCGATAGTGACAGTGGGCAATCAGCCCCAGCATTTT
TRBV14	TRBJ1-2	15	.	CASSPRTAPNYGYTF	TGTGCCAGCAGCCCACGGACAGCCCCTAACTATGGCTACACCTTC
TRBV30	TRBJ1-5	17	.	CAWSSVGGHLSGSPQHF	TGTGCCTGGTCCTCAGTAGGGGGACACCTGAGTGGGTCACCCCAGCATTTT
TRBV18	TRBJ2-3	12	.	CASSREADTQYF	TGTGCCAGCTCACGAGAAGCAGATACGCAGTATTTT
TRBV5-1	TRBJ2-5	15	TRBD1	CASIKGDRGSETQYF	TGCGCCAGCATAAAGGGGGACAGGGGATCCGAGACCCAGTACTTC
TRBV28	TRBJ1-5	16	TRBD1	CASSSPTGEMNQPQHF	TGTGCCAGCAGTTCTCCGACAGGGGAAATGAATCAGCCCCAGCATTTT
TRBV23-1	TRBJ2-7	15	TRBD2	CASSPGLAGHCEQYF	TGCGCCAGCAGCCCGGGACTAGCGGGGCATTGCGAGCAGTACTTC
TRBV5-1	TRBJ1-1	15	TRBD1	CASSRGGGEESEAFF	TGCGCCAGCAGTCGTGGAGGGGGCGAAGAATCTGAAGCTTTCTTT